This paragraph reports one T cell receptor (beta chain). Antigen specificity is unknown. This table comes from immunoSEQ multiplex PCR, and its TCRdb copy is limited to in-frame clones, with some not included. The sample has tens of thousands of clones, around 83% seen once. The record originates from a study of T cell responses to AZD1222 COVID-19 vaccine. Findings and limits, study-wide: Mapped onto spike, vaccine-associated CD4 TCRs spanned it and were dominant at 160-218 and 743-854. White British people made up most donors, females outnumbered males, and clonal diversity was possibly underestimated.

The specimen comprised peripheral blood, sampled on day 0 of AZD1222 vaccination. The sequence was obtained from an adult in good health.

In nucleotides, the CDR3 is TGTGCCAGCTCACCGGGGGACTCTGGGGCCAACGTCCTGACTTTC. Protein product: CASSPGDSGANVLTF. This chain uses TRBV18 with TRBJ2-6; the D call may be TRBD1 or TRBD2 (5 bases each). The CDR3 consists of 15 residues. The V end lost 3 bases, the J end lost 0 bases, and 6 bases lay between the germline ends. Looked up from germline, CDR1 is KGHSH and CDR2 is LQKENI.